A single sample gave rise to the 28 T cell receptor beta chains below, sequenced in a study of radiotherapy plus CTLA-4 blockade in lung cancer. Clones were sequenced by immunoSEQ multiplex PCR, and TCRdb holds only the in-frame ones, with some missing. This repertoire shows 70,000 to 90,000 clones, more than 75% found once; its top ten account for 7% to 8.5%. The source material was peripheral blood, sampled from a patient treated with radiotherapy plus ipilimumab. All receptors come from a human donor with non-small cell lung cancer who had a complete response to radiotherapy plus ipilimumab.

This chain joins TRBV4-1 and TRBJ1-1; tentative D call: TRBD1 (6 bases). The CDR3 length is 15 residues. The V gene lost 4 bases and the J gene lost 5 bases, with 17 bases spanning the gap. CDR1 MGHRA and CDR2 YSYEKL come from the germline V gene. The CDR3 sequence is CASSPLPPGETEAFF. The CDR3 DNA follows: TGCGCCAGCAGCCCCCTGCCCCCAGGGGAAACTGAAGCTTTCTTT.

The chain uses TRBV5-6 and TRBJ2-5; D may correspond to TRBD1 or TRBD2 (6 bases each). The V gene's germline CDR1 is SGHDT and CDR2 YYEEEE. The CDR3 is made up of 14 amino acids. V lost 4 bases, J lost 4 bases, and 14 bases lay in between. CDR3 sequence (DNA): TGTGCCAGCAGCCCGACGGGGGCAATAGAGACCCAGTACTTC. This sequence encodes CASSPTGAIETQYF.

This sequence joins TRBV5-1 and TRBJ1-1, with D hard to call. Trimming took off 4 bases at V and 11 bases at J, with 9 bases between the two ends. The CDR3 is 10 amino acids. In germline, CDR1 is SGHRS, CDR2 YFSETQ. As DNA, the CDR3 is TGCGCCAGCAGCCCCCTTGGGGCTTTCTTT. It yields the protein CASSPLGAFF.

The chain couples TRBV11-2 to TRBJ2-2; 8 nucleotides match TRBD1. CDR1 and CDR2 (germline): SGHAT, FQNNGV. V was clipped by 3 bases and J by 5 bases; unmatched bases: 2. The length of the CDR3 is 14 residues. CDR3 sequence (DNA): TGTGCCAGCAGCTTTGGACAGGGTACCGGGGAGCTGTTTTTT. It translates to CASSFGQGTGELFF.

The chain's CDR3 is CASSDREQFF. The CDR3 DNA sequence: TGTGCCAGCAGTGACAGGGAGCAGTTCTTC. The J gene is TRBJ2-1, the V gene TRBV2, with D hard to call. CDR3 length: 10 amino acids. V lost 3 bases to trimming and J lost 10 bases, with 4 bases between them. CDR1 and CDR2 (germline): SNHLY, FYNNEI.

As regards this clone: Other DNA sequences in this sample translate to the same CDR3. This chain links TRBV5-1 with TRBJ1-1; D might be TRBD1 (6 bases). Trimming pared 0 bases from V and 3 bases from J, leaving 6 bases between. Germline CDR1 and CDR2: SGHRS and YFSETQ. This CDR3 has 13 residues. The DNA for the CDR3 is TGCGCCAGCAGCTTGGCAGGGGACACTGAAGCTTTCTTT. Amino acids: CASSLAGDTEAFF.

The rearrangement uses TRBV4-1 and TRBJ2-1; tentatively, D is TRBD1 (6 bases). Germline lookup yields CDR1 MGHRA and CDR2 YSYEKL. The CDR3 sequence is 14 residues long. The V and J ends lost 3 bases and 4 bases respectively, with 10 bases between them. DNA for the CDR3: TGCGCCAGCAGCCAGACGACAGGTTACAATGAGCAGTTCTTC. Protein product: CASSQTTGYNEQFF.

This clone was picked up one time. The chain is built from TRBV7-9 and TRBJ2-3, with TRBD1 matching 9 bases. Germline trimming cut 2 bases from V and 6 bases from J; bases unmatched to any gene: 3. Germline V gene lookup returns CDR1 SEHNR and CDR2 FQNEAQ (reference sequence). The CDR3 consists of 14 residues. The chain's CDR3 is CASSLTGGVDTQYF. As DNA, the CDR3 is TGTGCCAGCAGCTTAACAGGGGGCGTCGATACGCAGTATTTT.

The CDR3 nucleotides are TGTGCCAGCAGTTTAGGGACTAGCGGGATAGCCAAAAACATTCAGTACTTC. Translating it yields CASSLGTSGIAKNIQYF. V is TRBV27 and J is TRBJ2-4; 13 bases map to TRBD2. The germline V gene encodes CDR1 MNHEY and CDR2 SMNVEV (reference sequence). Unmatched junction bases numbered 1, after V lost 2 bases and J lost 0 bases. The CDR3 has 17 residues.

This CDR3 reads CAWTGYSGGEQFF. Written as DNA, the CDR3 is TGTGCCTGGACAGGGTATTCGGGGGGTGAGCAGTTCTTC. The chain has TRBV30 and TRBJ2-1, with TRBD2 matching 7 bases. This CDR3 region has 13 residues. V shed 4 bases, J shed 9 bases, and the junction held 9 bases outside the gene matches. The germline gives CDR1 GTSNPN, CDR2 SVGIG (reference sequence).

The CDR3 loop is CATSRVGLAGGRGDTQYF. CDR3 nucleotides: TGTGCCACCAGCAGAGTGGGACTAGCGGGGGGGCGTGGAGATACGCAGTATTTT. J is TRBJ2-3 and V is TRBV15; 16 positions match TRBD2. This CDR3 spans 18 amino acids. Germline CDR1 is LNHNV and CDR2 is YYDKDF (reference sequence). V trimming: 1 base; J trimming: 5 bases; junction bases outside the gene matches: 6.

J is TRBJ2-1 and V is TRBV10-1, with TRBD1 identical over 8 bases. This CDR3 is built from 15 residues. V was clipped by 4 bases and J by 4 bases; unmatched bases: 6. Germline-derived CDR1 and CDR2 are WNHNN and SYGVQD (reference sequence). The chain's CDR3 is CASSAGGAGYNEQFF. DNA of the CDR3: TGCGCCAGCAGTGCAGGGGGCGCAGGATACAATGAGCAGTTCTTC.

This clone was recorded once. The gene calls are TRBV7-9 and TRBJ1-2; tentatively, D is TRBD1 (6 bases). Trimming removed 1 base from V and 1 base from J, with 10 bases in between. Germline V gene sequence: CDR1 SEHNR, CDR2 FQNEAQ (reference sequence). This CDR3 spans 15 amino acids. Here the CDR3 DNA reads TGTGCCAGCAGCTTAGGTGCAGGGGTTAACTATGGCTACACCTTC. As protein: CASSLGAGVNYGYTF.

In this sample, this clone turned up a few times. The chain is built from TRBV7-9 and TRBJ2-1, with D uncertain. CDR1 is SEHNR, CDR2 FQNEAQ, per germline (reference sequence). V lost 2 bases and J lost 6, with 14 bases in between. CDR3 length: 15 residues. The CDR3 region has the DNA TGTGCCAGCAGCTTACCACCCCGCCTGGGCAATGAGCAGTTCTTC. Translating gives CASSLPPRLGNEQFF. Full variable domain (outside the CDR3, taken from reference TRBV7-9 and TRBJ2-1): DTGVSQNPRHKITKRGQNVTFRCDPISEHNRLYWYRQTLGQGPEFLTYFQNEAQLEKSRLLSDRFSAERPKGSFSTLEIQRTEQGDSAMYLCASSLPPRLGNEQFFGPGTRLTVL.

V is TRBV7-8 and J is TRBJ1-5; 8 nucleotides align to TRBD1. V trimming: 6 bases; J trimming: 1 base; junction bases outside the gene matches: 11. Germline V gives CDR1 SGHVS, CDR2 FQNEAQ. This CDR3 has 17 amino acids. The CDR3 region has the DNA TGTGCCAGCAGAGATGACAGGGGAAGAGGGAGCAATCAGCCCCAGCATTTT. This encodes CASRDDRGRGSNQPQHF.

This clone was observed a handful of times. The chain employs TRBV7-6 and TRBJ2-2; D unclear. Trimming removed 4 bases from V and 4 bases from J, with 13 bases in between. Germline V lookup: CDR1 SGHVS, CDR2 FNYEAQ. This CDR3 has 15 residues. The CDR3 DNA follows: TGTGCCAGCAGCTCTTTGACGGGTCCCACCGGGGAGCTGTTTTTT. Amino acid sequence: CASSSLTGPTGELFF.

CDR3 region: CASSLGVTTPAYGYTF. CDR3 DNA: TGTGCCAGCAGCTTGGGTGTAACGACACCAGCTTATGGCTACACCTTC. J is TRBJ1-2 and V is TRBV5-6; no clear D. This CDR3 is 16 amino acids long. Trimming took off 0 bases at V and 5 bases at J, with 17 bases between the two ends. Per the germline V gene, CDR1 is SGHDT and CDR2 is YYEEEE.

The CDR3 loop reads CASSYPGQGNEKLFF. CDR3 DNA sequence: TGTGCCAGCAGTTACCCGGGACAGGGGAATGAAAAACTGTTTTTT. The V call is TRBV6-6, the J call TRBJ1-4, with TRBD1 identical over 10 bases. V gave up 2 bases and J gave up 5 bases; unmatched junction bases: 2. This CDR3 is built from 15 residues. Germline-derived CDR1 and CDR2 are MNHNY and SVGAGI (reference sequence).

Remarks on this clone: At one of its ends the junction is not consistent with the germline gene, which may arise from a read error. The chain uses TRBV20-1 and TRBJ1-2; D unresolved. Per germline, CDR1 DFQATT and CDR2 SNEGSKA (reference sequence). The CDR3 length is 11 residues. CDR3 amino acids: CSARAEGLTWF. As DNA, the CDR3 is TGCAGTGCTAGAGCCGAGGGCCTAACGTGGTTC.

CDR3 protein: CASSLYPSRGVGWGITEAFF. The CDR3 DNA sequence: TGTGCCAGCAGTTTATATCCCTCCCGGGGTGTGGGGTGGGGAATAACTGAAGCTTTCTTT. The chain has TRBV27 and TRBJ1-1, with D unresolved. The germline CDR1 and CDR2 sequences are MNHEY and SMNVEV (reference sequence). This CDR3 has 20 amino acids. The ends were cut back, 1 base at V and 5 bases at J, with 29 bases in the middle.

J is TRBJ2-3 and V is TRBV6-5; 7 nucleotides align to TRBD2. J gave up 6 bases and V 6 bases, and 12 bases lay outside the gene matches. Germline V gene sequence: CDR1 MNHEY, CDR2 SVGAGI. The CDR3 length is 15 residues. The CDR3 bases are TGTGCCAGCAGGAGGGGAGGGGTGCGGCGGGATACGCAGTATTTT. Protein product: CASRRGGVRRDTQYF.

J is TRBJ1-5 and V is TRBV27, with 7 bases aligning to TRBD1. The ends lost 5 bases at V and 7 bases at J; junction bases unmatched: 11. Looked up from germline, CDR1 is MNHEY and CDR2 is SMNVEV (reference sequence). CDR3 length: 15 amino acids. CDR3 loop: CASSLTGRNGQPQHF. The CDR3 nucleotides are TGTGCCAGCAGTCTGACAGGGAGGAACGGCCAGCCCCAGCATTTT.

The chain has TRBV19 and TRBJ2-5; D remains ambiguous. V was pared by 6 bases and J by 0 bases, with 11 bases between. Germline-derived CDR1 and CDR2 are LNHDA and SQIVND (reference sequence). The CDR3 contains 14 residues. The CDR3 here is CASSRDTYQETQYF. DNA for the CDR3: TGTGCCAGTAGCCGAGACACGTACCAAGAGACCCAGTACTTC.

V is TRBV25-1 and J is TRBJ1-1, with a tentative D call TRBD1 (6 bases). V gave up 0 bases and J gave up 3 bases, with 17 bases separating them. Germline CDR1 MGHDK, CDR2 SYGVNS. The CDR3 runs to 17 residues. The CDR3 protein is CASSEYKGDTADTEAFF. CDR3 coding DNA: TGTGCCAGCAGTGAATATAAGGGGGACACCGCGGACACTGAAGCTTTCTTT.

V gene TRBV5-6 combines with J gene TRBJ2-2, with a possible D match to TRBD1 (6 bases). V was cut by 5 bases and J by 9 bases, with 14 bases left in between. The CDR3 runs to 13 residues. Germline V CDR1 and CDR2: SGHDT, YYEEEE. The CDR3 region is CASSSGTLRELFF. In DNA form, the CDR3 reads TGTGCCAGCAGTTCCGGGACACTGAGGGAGCTGTTTTTT.

This clone turned up a few times. The chain joins TRBV6-1 to TRBJ1-2; D perhaps matches TRBD1 (5 bases). The CDR3 is 14 amino acids. Per the germline V gene, CDR1 is MNHNS and CDR2 is SASEGT. The V and J ends lost 4 bases and 8 bases respectively, with 17 bases between them. The CDR3 region has the DNA TGTGCCAGCAGTGGGCCTCTAGGGGCCGGGGGCTACACCTTC. It is translated as CASSGPLGAGGYTF.

This chain connects TRBV25-1 to TRBJ2-7, with no clear D. CDR1 and CDR2 (germline): MGHDK, SYGVNS. This CDR3 comprises 14 residues. Trimming cost V 5 bases and J 9 bases, with 20 bases left between them. The chain's CDR3 is CASSPSVPHPAQYF. For the CDR3, the DNA is TGTGCCAGCAGTCCCTCCGTGCCCCATCCCGCGCAGTACTTC.

The gene calls are TRBV5-8 and TRBJ2-3; the match to TRBD2 covers 8 bases. J gave up 1 base and V 1 base, and 11 bases lay outside the gene matches. CDR1 is SGHTS and CDR2 is YDEGEE in the germline V gene. The CDR3 totals 18 residues. The CDR3 bases are TGTGCCAGCAGCTTGCAGGCGGGAGGATTCTCAGGCACAGATACGCAGTATTTT. It codes for CASSLQAGGFSGTDTQYF.